This entry lists 15 T cell receptor beta chains sequenced from one sample in a study of CD4+ T cells in melanoma. Sequencing was performed with immunoSEQ multiplex PCR; in TCRdb, only in-frame clones are kept and a portion is missing. This sample has some 10,000 clones, with 65% to 70% found just once. Sequencing was done on a sample of cells from a culture (not recorded whether cultured in vitro). The receptors shown here come from a human donor with melanoma.

The rearrangement joins TRBV5-1 to TRBJ2-6; D possibly matches TRBD1 or TRBD2 (5 bases each). Germline V gives CDR1 SGHRS, CDR2 YFSETQ. With 4 bases removed from V and 0 bases from J, the gap between germline ends came to 17 bases. There are 18 residues in the CDR3. CDR3 DNA sequence: TGCGCCAGCAGCCCGATACGGGACGAAGGCTCTGGGGCCAACGTCCTGACTTTC. Translated: CASSPIRDEGSGANVLTF. Full variable domain (outside the CDR3, taken from reference TRBV5-1 and TRBJ2-6): KAGVTQTPRYLIKTRGQQVTLSCSPISGHRSVSWYQQTPGQGLQFLFEYFSETQRNKGNFPGRFSGRQFSNSRSEMNVSTLELGDSALYLCASSPIRDEGSGANVLTFGAGSRLTVL.

The rearrangement uses TRBV27 and TRBJ2-6; D is undetermined. The CDR3 totals 14 residues. V gave up 5 bases and J gave up 0 bases, with 5 bases separating them. From germline, CDR1 is MNHEY and CDR2 SMNVEV (reference sequence). CDR3 sequence reads: CASSQSSGANVLTF. The CDR3 region has the DNA TGTGCCAGCAGTCAAAGCTCTGGGGCCAACGTCCTGACTTTC.

The chain employs TRBV30 and TRBJ2-2; the D gene is possibly TRBD1 (5 bases). CDR1 is GTSNPN and CDR2 is SVGIG in the germline V gene (reference sequence). The CDR3 has 13 amino acids. V was pared by 5 bases and J by 5 bases, with 12 bases between. CDR3 sequence reads: CAWRRQLTGELFF. The DNA of the CDR3 is TGTGCCTGGCGTAGACAGTTGACCGGGGAGCTGTTTTTT.

This clone came up once. This sequence joins TRBV18 and TRBJ2-1, with 8 bases aligning to TRBD2. Germline V CDR1 and CDR2: KGHSH, LQKENI. The trim removed 2 bases at V and 8 bases at J, leaving 11 bases unmatched. This CDR3 has 16 residues. This CDR3 reads CASSPDSGARRDEQFF. CDR3 bases: TGTGCCAGCTCACCAGATAGCGGGGCCCGACGAGATGAGCAGTTCTTC.

The V and J genes are TRBV5-1 and TRBJ2-1; D possibly corresponds to TRBD1 (5 bases). In germline, CDR1 is SGHRS, CDR2 YFSETQ. V was clipped by 0 bases and J by 2 bases, with 9 bases between them. The CDR3 length is 15 residues. The CDR3 DNA reads as TGCGCCAGCAGCTTGGGGGGCACAACCTACAATGAGCAGTTCTTC. Translation gives CASSLGGTTYNEQFF. Using reference TRBV5-1 and TRBJ2-1 for the parts outside the CDR3, the full variable domain is KAGVTQTPRYLIKTRGQQVTLSCSPISGHRSVSWYQQTPGQGLQFLFEYFSETQRNKGNFPGRFSGRQFSNSRSEMNVSTLELGDSALYLCASSLGGTTYNEQFFGPGTRLTVL.

This clone appeared once. CDR3 amino acids: CASSPRVNEQFF. The CDR3 nucleotides read TGTGCCAGCAGTCCCAGGGTCAATGAGCAGTTCTTC. The chain carries TRBV6-6 and TRBJ2-1; the D gene is possibly TRBD1 (5 bases). CDR1 and CDR2 (germline): MNHNY, SVGAGI (reference sequence). The ends were cut back, 5 bases at V and 6 bases at J, with 8 bases in the middle. The CDR3 consists of 12 residues.

This sequence joins TRBV5-1 and TRBJ2-1; the D is unclear. Trimming shortened V by 3 bases and J by 5 bases, and 9 bases separated the two germline ends. The germline V gene encodes CDR1 SGHRS and CDR2 YFSETQ. The CDR3 contains 13 residues. The CDR3 protein is CASSSTLDNEQFF. For the CDR3, the DNA is TGCGCCAGCAGCTCTACCCTGGACAATGAGCAGTTCTTC.

The V and J genes are TRBV6-5 and TRBJ1-3; D not certain. Germline V CDR1 and CDR2: MNHEY, SVGAGI. This CDR3 comprises 13 residues. The ends were cut back, 0 bases at V and 8 bases at J, with 8 bases in the middle. The CDR3 reads CASSYSVWDTIYF. As DNA, the CDR3 is TGTGCCAGCAGTTACTCTGTTTGGGACACCATATATTTT.

The chain combines TRBV30 with TRBJ2-7, with D possibly TRBD1 on 6 matching bases. The CDR3 is 15 residues long. The ends were cut back, 7 bases at V and 2 bases at J, with 21 bases in the middle. CDR1 is GTSNPN and CDR2 is SVGIG in the germline V gene (reference sequence). CDR3: CAYRDRRFPTYEQYF. The CDR3 DNA reads as TGTGCCTATCGCGACAGGAGATTTCCTACCTACGAGCAGTACTTC.

The chain employs TRBV5-5 and TRBJ2-3, with 8 bases aligning to TRBD1. This CDR3 has 17 residues. CDR1 SGHKS and CDR2 YYEKEE come from the germline V gene (reference sequence). The trim removed 3 bases at V and 2 bases at J, leaving 11 bases unmatched. The CDR3: CASSSRTGTTHTDTQYF. The CDR3, as DNA: TGTGCCAGCAGCTCTAGGACAGGGACCACGCACACAGATACGCAGTATTTT.

The chain links TRBV6-6 to TRBJ2-7; the D gene could be TRBD1 or TRBD2 (5 bases each). Trimming stripped 10 bases from V and 4 bases from J, with 17 bases between. Germline CDR1 reads MNHNY; CDR2 reads SVGAGI (reference sequence). This CDR3 is 13 amino acids long. Here the CDR3 DNA reads TGTGCCACCTGCAGGGCACGGGGTTACGAGCAGTACTTC. Translation: CATCRARGYEQYF.

The CDR3 region has the DNA TGTGCCAGCAGTTACTCGGGCTACCCAAACATTCAGTACTTC. Its protein product is CASSYSGYPNIQYF. This rearrangement joins TRBV6-5 to TRBJ2-4, with no clear D. Trimming took 0 bases from V and 6 from J, leaving 9 bases between them. Germline assignment: CDR1 MNHEY and CDR2 SVGAGI. This CDR3 region has 14 residues.

This clone was picked up one time. V and J are TRBV5-1 and TRBJ1-6; tentatively, D is TRBD1 (5 bases). The germline V gene has CDR1 SGHRS and CDR2 YFSETQ. Trimming removed 2 bases from V and 7 bases from J, with 13 bases in between. This CDR3 contains 15 residues. The CDR3 loop reads CASSFRGPWNSPLHF. CDR3 bases: TGCGCCAGCAGCTTTAGGGGACCGTGGAATTCACCCCTCCACTTT.

V is TRBV18 and J is TRBJ1-5, with a weak D call TRBD1 (6 bases). The length of the CDR3 is 16 residues. Germline assignment: CDR1 KGHSH and CDR2 LQKENI. Trimming cost V 6 bases and J 2 bases, with 17 bases left between them. The CDR3: CASSGQGSGGNQPQHF. The CDR3 coding sequence is TGTGCCAGCTCTGGGCAGGGGAGTGGTGGCAATCAGCCCCAGCATTTT.

V gene TRBV10-1 combines with J gene TRBJ1-5; no clear D gene. This CDR3 spans 13 amino acids. V lost 0 bases and J 7 bases, leaving 7 bases between the germline ends. The germline gives CDR1 WNHNN, CDR2 SYGVQD (reference sequence). The DNA of the CDR3 is TGCGCCAGCAGTGAGTCGTTGGGGCAGCCCCAGCATTTT. Protein product: CASSESLGQPQHF.